A selection of T cell receptor beta chains follows, all from one sample in a study of CD8 T cells in Susac syndrome. TCRdb reprocessed the immunoSEQ multiplex PCR reads with MiXCR, giving one entry per CDR3 protein. The sample contains about 300,000 distinct CDR3 sequences, around 89% of which appear only once. Sequencing input: CD8+ T cells from PBMCs. These receptors were taken from a human donor with multiple sclerosis. The CDR3 runs from the conserved cysteine through the conserved F or W. Each record gives: D gene, J gene, clone size, V gene, CDR3 length, CDR3 protein, CDR3 DNA. A D gene is named only where the DNA matches it firmly. Size values are once, few and many counts, or a class for expanded clones, and some rows have none.

TRBD2 TRBJ2-1 NA TRBV24-1 16 CATSDLLAGSYNEQFF TGTGCCACCAGTGACCTACTAGCGGGGTCCTACAATGAGCAGTTCTTC
TRBD1 TRBJ1-2 once TRBV7-9 14 CASSSLFTGGGYTF TGTGCCAGCAGCAGCCTATTTACAGGGGGTGGCTACACCTTC
TRBD1 TRBJ2-1 NA TRBV19 15 CASSTRQGPNNEQFF TGTGCCAGTAGTACCAGACAGGGGCCCAACAATGAGCAGTTCTTC
TRBD1 TRBJ2-3 NA TRBV18 15 CASSPRTGSSDTQYF TGTGCCAGCTCACCCAGGACAGGCTCGTCAGATACGCAGTATTTT
TRBD2 TRBJ2-7 NA TRBV14 16 CASRPLTSGTSYEQYF TGTGCCAGCAGACCTTTGACTAGCGGAACCTCCTACGAGCAGTACTTC
TRBD1 TRBJ2-1 NA TRBV23-1 14 CASSQAGTVNEQFF TGCGCCAGCAGTCAGGCCGGGACAGTCAATGAGCAGTTCTTC
NA TRBJ2-5 NA TRBV2 15 CASREGEQHQETQYF TGTGCCAGCAGAGAGGGGGAACAACACCAAGAGACCCAGTACTTC
NA TRBJ1-5 NA TRBV6-2/TRBV6-3 15 CATLSWGSHNQPQHF TGTGCCACCCTCTCCTGGGGTTCGCACAATCAGCCCCAGCATTTT
NA TRBJ2-3 NA TRBV18 16 CASSPPTSISTDTQYF TGTGCCAGCTCACCACCGACGAGTATCAGCACAGATACGCAGTATTTT
TRBD2 TRBJ2-1 NA TRBV25-1 17 CASSDASSSGSYNEQFF TGTGCCAGCAGTGATGCTTCGTCTAGCGGGAGCTACAATGAGCAGTTCTTC
NA TRBJ2-7 NA TRBV28 14 CATHKQGYRYEQYF TGTGCCACCCACAAACAGGGATATCGGTACGAGCAGTACTTC
NA TRBJ2-5 NA TRBV6-5 11 CAIFDGETQYF TGTGCCATATTCGACGGCGAGACCCAGTACTTC
NA TRBJ2-3 NA TRBV11-1 14 CASSPPGRADTQYF TGTGCCAGCAGCCCGCCCGGGCGGGCAGATACGCAGTATTTT
NA TRBJ2-1 NA TRBV12-3/TRBV12-4 13 CASTLGLANEQFF TGTGCCAGCACCCTGGGGTTGGCCAATGAGCAGTTCTTC
NA TRBJ2-3 NA TRBV6-6 15 CASSALRTGTDTQYF TGTGCCAGCAGTGCCCTCCGGACAGGCACAGATACGCAGTATTTT
NA TRBJ2-1 NA TRBV27 17 CASSPEGGPRQNNEQFF TGTGCCAGCAGTCCGGAGGGGGGGCCCCGCCAGAACAATGAGCAGTTCTTC
TRBD2 TRBJ2-3 NA TRBV20-1 16 CSARDPGLIFRGTQYF TGCAGTGCTAGAGACCCGGGACTAATTTTCCGTGGTACGCAGTATTTT
NA TRBJ1-3 NA TRBV9 16 CASSEGVGVSGNTTYF TGTGCCAGCAGCGAGGGGGTTGGGGTATCTGGAAACACCACATATTTT
NA TRBJ2-1 NA TRBV24-1 16 CATSETGLHAYNEQFF TGTGCCACCAGTGAAACGGGTCTTCATGCTTACAATGAGCAGTTCTTC
NA TRBJ1-5 NA TRBV7-8 16 CASSLGGRGSNQPQHF TGTGCCAGCAGCTTAGGAGGGCGCGGTTCCAATCAGCCCCAGCATTTT
NA TRBJ2-1 NA TRBV24-1 15 CATSGPPDNHNEQFF TGTGCCACCAGTGGTCCCCCGGACAATCACAATGAGCAGTTCTTC
TRBD1 TRBJ2-6 NA TRBV9 17 CASSGDRALSGANVLTF TGTGCCAGCAGCGGCGACAGGGCTCTCTCTGGGGCCAACGTCCTGACTTTC
NA TRBJ2-1 NA TRBV6-1 14 CASSRQGGYNEQFF TGTGCCAGCTCAAGACAGGGAGGCTACAATGAGCAGTTCTTC
TRBD2 TRBJ2-2 once TRBV4-2 19 CASSQDHLGLARITGELFF TGTGCCAGCAGCCAAGATCACCTGGGACTAGCTCGAATCACCGGGGAGCTGTTTTTT
TRBD2 TRBJ2-4 NA TRBV14 14 CASSQVAGGDIQYF TGTGCCAGCAGCCAAGTAGCGGGAGGGGACATTCAGTACTTC
NA TRBJ2-7 NA TRBV25-1 15 CASSESTVASVGQYF TGTGCCAGCAGTGAATCTACAGTTGCTTCGGTAGGGCAGTACTTC
NA TRBJ2-3 NA TRBV19 16 CASSIRLAGGADTQYF TGTGCCAGTAGTATCCGGCTAGCAGGTGGGGCAGATACGCAGTATTTT
TRBD1 TRBJ1-2 once TRBV27 15 CASRNNRGPVYGYTF TGTGCCAGCAGAAACAACAGGGGGCCGGTCTATGGCTACACCTTC
TRBD1 TRBJ1-1 NA TRBV19 12 CAGQTGLTEAFF TGTGCCGGCCAGACAGGGCTCACTGAAGCTTTCTTT
NA TRBJ2-5 NA TRBV6-1 14 CASRISQGKETQYF TGTGCCAGCAGGATATCACAGGGAAAGGAGACCCAGTACTTC
NA TRBJ1-2 NA TRBV5-4 14 CASSLGQENYGYTF TGTGCCAGCAGCTTGGGCCAGGAGAACTATGGCTACACCTTC
TRBD1 TRBJ2-5 NA TRBV9 14 CASSEGQGIETQYF TGTGCCAGCAGCGAGGGACAGGGGATCGAGACCCAGTACTTC
NA TRBJ1-4 few TRBV3-1 11 CASSQGEKLFF TGTGCCAGCAGCCAGGGGGAAAAACTGTTTTTT
TRBD2 TRBJ2-6 NA TRBV5-4 16 CASSSGGGVGANVLTF TGTGCCAGCAGCTCCGGTGGGGGGGTCGGGGCCAACGTCCTGACTTTC
NA TRBJ2-3 NA TRBV27 8 CASSWQYF TGTGCCAGCAGTTGGCAGTATTTT